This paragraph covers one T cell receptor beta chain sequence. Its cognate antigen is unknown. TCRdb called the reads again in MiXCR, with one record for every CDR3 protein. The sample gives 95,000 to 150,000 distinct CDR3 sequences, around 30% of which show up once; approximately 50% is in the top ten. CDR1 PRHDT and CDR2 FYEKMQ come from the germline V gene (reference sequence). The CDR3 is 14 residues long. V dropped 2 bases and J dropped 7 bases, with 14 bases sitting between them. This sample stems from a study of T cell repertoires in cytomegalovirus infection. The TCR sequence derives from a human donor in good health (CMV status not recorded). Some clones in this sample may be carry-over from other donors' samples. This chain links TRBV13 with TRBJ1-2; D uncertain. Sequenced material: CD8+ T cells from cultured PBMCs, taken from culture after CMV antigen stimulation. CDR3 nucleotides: TGTGCCAGCAGCTTACGCCGGTCTGCTCTTGGCTACACCTTC. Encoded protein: CASSLRRSALGYTF.